A single sample is the source of the 20 T cell receptor beta chains below, sequenced in a study of blood T cell repertoires in COVID-19. Measured with immunoSEQ multiplex PCR; TCRdb has only the in-frame clones, and not every one. The data contain 270,000 or so clones, just over 90% of them seen just once; the ten biggest clones take up roughly 2%. The sequencing input was PBMCs or T cells enriched from blood (not recorded which). The receptor source for this set is a woman aged 40-49 years with acute COVID-19.

The sample holds one count of this clone. The genes are TRBV12-2 and TRBJ1-2; the D call of TRBD1 is as the table states it, not checked on the DNA. TRBV12-2 corresponds to a pseudogene. This CDR3 is 15 amino acids long. CDR3 nucleotides: TGTGCAAGTCGCCAACAAATCAGGGAAGGCTATGGCTACACCTTC. Translating it yields CASRQQIREGYGYTF.

This clone was picked up one time. The chain couples TRBV7-2 to TRBJ2-3, with D maybe TRBD1 (5 bases). This CDR3 is 13 amino acids long. The germline V gene has CDR1 SGHTA and CDR2 FQGNSA. The V end lost 5 bases, the J end lost 6 bases, and 12 bases lay between the germline ends. DNA for the CDR3: TGTGCCAGCAGCCTAAGGGGATCGGATACGCAGTATTTT. As protein: CASSLRGSDTQYF.

This clone showed up many times. J is TRBJ2-2 and V is TRBV27, with TRBD2 identical over 13 bases. The CDR3 spans 16 residues. Looked up from germline, CDR1 is MNHEY and CDR2 is SMNVEV (reference sequence). V was pared by 4 bases and J by 5 bases, with 4 bases of the junction left unmatched. The CDR3 spells CASSSGLAGETGELFF. CDR3 nucleotides: TGTGCCAGCAGTTCCGGACTAGCGGGAGAAACCGGGGAGCTGTTTTTT.

V and J are TRBV5-4 and TRBJ2-3; TRBD2 is a possible D gene (6 bases). The germline V and J ends were trimmed by 6 bases and 0 bases, with 8 bases remaining between them. CDR3 length: 13 amino acids. CDR1 and CDR2 from the germline V gene are SGHNT and YYREEE (reference sequence). CDR3 protein: CASKSGSTDTQYF. DNA of the CDR3: TGTGCCAGCAAGAGCGGGAGCACAGATACGCAGTATTTT.

This clone was detected only once. The chain links TRBV24-1 to TRBJ1-6, with D uncertain. Germline V gene sequence: CDR1 KGHDR, CDR2 SFDVKD. This CDR3 has 12 amino acids. Trimming stripped 4 bases from V and 8 bases from J, with 5 bases between. CDR3 protein: CATSDSDSPLHF. Here the CDR3 DNA reads TGTGCCACCAGTGACTCTGATTCACCCCTCCACTTT.

Regarding this clone: Other DNA variants within this sample encode the same CDR3. The gene calls are TRBV5-1 and TRBJ2-6; D is ambiguous. This CDR3 is 15 amino acids long. V lost 0 bases and J 1 base, leaving 5 bases between the germline ends. Looked up from germline, CDR1 is SGHRS and CDR2 is YFSETQ. The CDR3 DNA is TGCGCCAGCAGCTTGGGGAGTTCTGGGGCCAACGTCCTGACTTTC. Amino acid sequence: CASSLGSSGANVLTF.

This rearrangement joins TRBV19 to TRBJ1-6; no clear D gene. The CDR3 runs to 15 residues. The V and J ends lost 5 bases and 6 bases respectively, with 14 bases between them. Germline V gene sequence: CDR1 LNHDA, CDR2 SQIVND (reference sequence). The CDR3, as DNA: TGTGCCAGTAGTGATCGAGGGAATATTAATTCACCCCTCCACTTT. Its protein product is CASSDRGNINSPLHF.

The chain recombines TRBV11-3 with TRBJ2-1; 9 nucleotides match TRBD2. V gave up 4 bases and J gave up 6 bases; unmatched junction bases: 1. Germline V gives CDR1 SGHNT, CDR2 YENEEA. CDR3 length: 13 residues. The CDR3 sequence is CASSSSGINEQFF. DNA of the CDR3: TGTGCCAGCAGCTCTAGCGGGATCAATGAGCAGTTCTTC. The full variable domain, its missing parts supplied by reference TRBV11-3 and TRBJ2-1, is EAGVVQSPRYKIIEKKQPVAFWCNPISGHNTLYWYLQNLGQGPELLIRYENEEAVDDSQLPKDRFSAERLKGVDSTLKIQPAELGDSAVYLCASSSSGINEQFFGPGTRLTVL.

This clone appeared once. The chain joins TRBV5-1 to TRBJ2-5, with D perhaps matching TRBD2 (5 bases). Per germline, CDR1 SGHRS and CDR2 YFSETQ. CDR3 length equals 15 residues. Trimming cost V 4 bases and J 4 bases, with 17 bases left between them. DNA of the CDR3: TGCGCCAGCAGCCCGCGGGCCTCCGCCGGAGAGACCCAGTACTTC. It translates to CASSPRASAGETQYF.

V gene TRBV25-1 combines with J gene TRBJ2-7; D is possibly TRBD1 (6 bases). The length of the CDR3 is 15 residues. Germline CDR1 and CDR2: MGHDK and SYGVNS. V was shortened by 3 bases and J by 2 bases, with 14 bases between the two germline ends. The CDR3 spells CASSDPPDSTYEQYF. The CDR3 region has the DNA TGTGCCAGCAGTGACCCCCCGGACAGTACCTACGAGCAGTACTTC.

This chain uses TRBV24-1 with TRBJ2-7; maybe TRBD1 (5 bases). The length of the CDR3 is 13 residues. CDR1 is KGHDR and CDR2 is SFDVKD in the germline V gene. The V end lost 2 bases, the J end lost 4 bases, and 8 bases lay between the germline ends. The CDR3 sequence is CATSDSKGYEQYF. CDR3 sequence (DNA): TGTGCCACCAGTGATTCTAAGGGGTACGAGCAGTACTTC.

Only one count was recorded for this clone. The chain employs TRBV4-1 and TRBJ1-5; no firm D call. V lost 1 base to trimming and J lost 5 bases, with 6 bases between them. The CDR3 runs to 13 residues. From germline, CDR1 is MGHRA and CDR2 YSYEKL. The CDR3 region is CASSQGRYQPQHF. The CDR3 region has the DNA TGCGCCAGCAGCCAAGGGAGATATCAGCCCCAGCATTTT.

This clone came up once. The V and J genes are TRBV7-2 and TRBJ2-7, with 8 bases matching TRBD2. CDR3 length equals 14 residues. Germline V gene sequence: CDR1 SGHTA, CDR2 FQGNSA. The junction had 6 bases not matched to a gene; V was cut back by 5 bases and J by 3 bases. For the CDR3, the DNA is TGTGCCAGCAGCCACAGCGGGGGATTCTACGAGCAGTACTTC. Its translation is CASSHSGGFYEQYF.

This chain links TRBV5-4 with TRBJ1-3; no firm D call. The V end was cut by 6 bases, the J end by 0 bases, with 10 bases between. Per the germline V gene, CDR1 is SGHNT and CDR2 is YYREEE (reference sequence). The CDR3 sequence is 14 residues long. Here the CDR3 DNA reads TGTGCCAGCATGGGAGGGAGCTCTGGAAACACCATATATTTT. Translated, it gives CASMGGSSGNTIYF. The full variable domain, completed using reference TRBV5-4 and TRBJ1-3, is ETGVTQSPTHLIKTRGQQVTLRCSSQSGHNTVSWYQQALGQGPQFIFQYYREEENGRGNFPPRFSGLQFPNYSSELNVNALELDDSALYLCASMGGSSGNTIYFGEGSWLTVV.

CDR3 in DNA: TGTGCCAGCAGTTCCAACGCAGGGGGTGAAGCTTTCTTT. Residues: CASSSNAGGEAFF. J is TRBJ1-1 and V is TRBV6-5, with TRBD1 matching 7 bases. Trimming cost V 4 bases and J 7 bases; bases outside gene matches: 6. The CDR3 contains 13 residues. CDR1 and CDR2 from the germline V gene are MNHEY and SVGAGI.

This clone was seen a single time. Within the sample, other DNA sequences also encode this same CDR3. The chain employs TRBV6-5 and TRBJ1-6, with 7 bases fitting TRBD1. CDR1 is MNHEY and CDR2 is SVGAGI in the germline V gene. J was trimmed by 8 bases and V by 5 bases; bases with no gene match: 3. The CDR3 loop spans 13 amino acids. The CDR3: CASSRTGDSPLHF. The CDR3 DNA reads TGTGCCAGCAGTAGGACAGGCGATTCACCCCTCCACTTT.

This chain joins TRBV6-5 and TRBJ2-1; D unclear. Germline CDR1 and CDR2: MNHEY and SVGAGI. V was cut by 5 bases and J by 0 bases, with 11 bases left in between. The CDR3 is 15 amino acids. The CDR3 DNA reads TGTGCCAGCAGTCCCGATTCCAGCTCCTACAATGAGCAGTTCTTC. This encodes CASSPDSSSYNEQFF.

This chain links TRBV5-1 with TRBJ1-1; 9 bases fit TRBD1. The germline gives CDR1 SGHRS, CDR2 YFSETQ. After removal of 4 bases from V and 0 bases from J, the junction contained 7 bases not matched to a gene. The CDR3 loop spans 16 amino acids. The CDR3 reads CASSRGTGPMNTEAFF. The CDR3 coding sequence is TGCGCCAGCAGCCGGGGGACAGGGCCCATGAACACTGAAGCTTTCTTT. Filled out from reference TRBV5-1 and TRBJ1-1, the complete variable domain reads KAGVTQTPRYLIKTRGQQVTLSCSPISGHRSVSWYQQTPGQGLQFLFEYFSETQRNKGNFPGRFSGRQFSNSRSEMNVSTLELGDSALYLCASSRGTGPMNTEAFFGQGTRLTVV.

This chain connects TRBV5-4 to TRBJ1-1; D remains unclear. The CDR3 is 14 residues long. Looked up from germline, CDR1 is SGHNT and CDR2 is YYREEE (reference sequence). V was trimmed by 0 bases and J by 1 base, leaving 7 bases between them. As DNA, the CDR3 is TGTGCCAGCAGCTTGGTACAGCAGAACACTGAAGCTTTCTTT. This gives the protein CASSLVQQNTEAFF.

The chain is built from TRBV5-1 and TRBJ2-3; 14 bases are a match to TRBD2. This CDR3 is built from 18 residues. The germline V gene has CDR1 SGHRS and CDR2 YFSETQ. Trimming at V came to 2 bases and at J to 2 bases, leaving 7 bases not matched to a gene. CDR3 nucleotide sequence: TGCGCCAGCAGCTTAGGACTAGCGGGGGGCCGCACCACAGATACGCAGTATTTT. It yields the protein CASSLGLAGGRTTDTQYF.